The sequence of this T cell receptor (beta chain) was determined in a study of shared clonotypes between healthy human individuals. The ends lost 3 bases at V and 1 base at J; junction bases unmatched: 7. CDR3 length: 18 amino acids. Germline V lookup: CDR1 SEHNR, CDR2 FQNEAQ (reference sequence). Points on this clone: What it binds is unknown.

Study-wide points: Sampling used blood alone; tissue repertoires probably differ. It was the few donors that limited the genetic and exposure-history diversity represented.

The DNA input per sorted-subset replicate PCR was about 220 ng, corresponding to some 33,000 T cell genomes. Profiled with immunoSEQ multiplex PCR; TCRdb holds only in-frame clones, not every one. The sample shows 2,500,000 or so clones, roughly 92% of them seen only once. The TCR sequence derives from a man aged 18-30 years in good health. Some clones in this sample may be carry-over from other donors' samples. This sequence joins TRBV7-9 and TRBJ2-7; 15 nucleotides align to TRBD2. Sequenced sample: naive CD4+ T cells from PBMCs. Subset here: CD45RA+ positively selected. CDR3 in amino acids: CASSLAGTSGRYSYEQYF. CDR3 DNA: TGTGCCAGCAGCTTGGCAGGGACTAGCGGGAGGTATTCCTACGAGCAGTACTTC.